The T cell receptor beta chain described here comes from a study of CD8+ T cells in alopecia areata (dated by TCRdb to the late 2010s). With regard to the full study: The treated patients took part in an open-label pilot trial in which moderate-to-severe alopecia areata was treated with oral tofacitinib at 5 to 10 mg twice daily. Patients received tofacitinib for 6 to 18 months and were then followed off drug for 6 months to check for delayed response and recurrence. In treated patients, disease severity was measured using the SALT score, which gives the percentage of scalp surface area affected. In both human patients and the C3H/HeJ mouse model, the study applied high-throughput TCRbeta sequencing to look at T cell clonal expansion in alopecia areata. In humans, TCRbeta sequencing was performed on scalp tissue and on sorted CD4+ and CD8+ peripheral blood T cells from healthy controls and from patients with patchy or totalis/universalis alopecia areata. Biopsies were taken from tofacitinib-treated patients at baseline and again at 4 and 24 weeks into treatment, and several of those patients also had a later scalp biopsy. Scalp clonality was compared among normal scalp (n=4), patchy alopecia areata scalp (n=8), and alopecia totalis/universalis scalp (n=8). The RNA source kit depended on sample type: the PAXgene miRNA kit for fixed scalp, the miRNeasy kit for PBMCs, and the RNeasy kit for mouse skin. Amplification of TCRbeta CDR3 regions was done by immunoSEQ multiplex PCR using 35 Vbeta forward primers and 13 Jbeta reverse primers.

This clone was detected a few times. The target of this receptor is not known. Base qualities are not at hand, and no much larger clone is one base apart. What the work shows at the level of the full study, not this receptor alone: Scalp TCR repertoire analysis is complicated because resident alphabeta T cells in normal human skin are also sequenced, whereas mouse skin is dominated by gammadelta T cells. Scalp clonality and the number of expanded CD8+ clones among the top 100 scalp clones were significantly decreased by tofacitinib. During tofacitinib treatment, many expanded lesional clones stuck around in both scalp and blood, and this persistence may partly explain why relapse happens after treatment is stopped. Compared with normal scalp, lesional scalp had higher clonality and more expanded CD8+ clones, particularly in alopecia totalis/universalis, a pattern that suggests antigenic drive. Because the treated cohort was small and had just a single nonresponder, larger studies are needed to establish links between baseline CD8+ expansion and response. Shared TCR sequences between patients were less evident than in mice, which may be partly attributable to HLA diversity in the patient population.

V and J lose 0 bases and 7 bases, and a span of 8 bases separates them. Reading the germline V gene gives CDR1 SGDLS and CDR2 YYNGEE. The CDR3 runs 14 residues from the cysteine to the phenylalanine. Only CDR3 DNA remains: 42 bases, in frame from the first base. Libraries were built with the immunoSEQ multiplex PCR assay. For TCR sequencing, RNA was extracted from every sample and reverse transcribed into cDNA to serve as template. First-strand cDNA was synthesized with SuperScript III using a 2:1 mix of oligo-dT and random hexamers. A synthetic immune receptor repertoire was used to gauge amplification bias, and whatever bias remained was removed computationally. Processing in the source paper ran as follows. Raw reads were preprocessed to remove errors, and CDR3 was defined by IMGT conventions from the conserved cysteine to phenylalanine. To get clonality, Shannon entropy was normalized by log2 of the number of productive unique TCRs and the result was subtracted from 1. Whether each scalp clone was CD4 or CD8 was inferred by checking scalp TCRbeta sequences against the CD4 and CD8 repertoires from sorted blood. TCRdb holds this immuneACCESS table with in-frame rearrangements only. Some clones are missing; in checked studies, unresolved V genes explain under half, and the rest has no known cause. Clone size and V and J calls were adopted from that table, with D and trimming inferred from the DNA. The sample contains 180,000 or so clones, 58% of them found a single time. Clones ranked in the top ten supply 16% of the sample.

Reading the label with the study, this specimen's treatment or condition is: oral pan-JAK inhibitor, 5-10 mg twice daily. From alopecia areata patients, peripheral blood was collected along with lesional scalp punch biopsies. PBMCs were isolated by density centrifugation and stained for CD3, CD4 and CD8, and CD4+ and CD8+ T cells were sorted on a FACSAria. This receptor chain uses TRBV9 and TRBJ1-6, with no confidently assigned D gene. The TCR sequence derives from a human donor with alopecia areata. Sequencing was performed on CD4+ T cells sorted from blood, taken at approximately week 55, from a patient treated with tofacitinib. The CDR3 region has the sequence CASSVDPANSPLHF. The nucleotide sequence is given as TGTGCCAGCAGCGTAGATCCAGCCAATTCACCCCTCCACTTT.